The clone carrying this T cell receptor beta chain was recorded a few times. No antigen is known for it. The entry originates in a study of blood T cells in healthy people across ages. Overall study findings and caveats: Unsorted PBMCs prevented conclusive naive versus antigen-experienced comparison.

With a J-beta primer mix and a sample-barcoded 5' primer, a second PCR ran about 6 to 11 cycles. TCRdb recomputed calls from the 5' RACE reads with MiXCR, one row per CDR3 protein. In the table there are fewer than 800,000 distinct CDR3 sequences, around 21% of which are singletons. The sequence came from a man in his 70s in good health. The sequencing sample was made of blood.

CDR3 amino acids: CASSQFTSGGGETQYF. The CDR3 DNA sequence: TGTGCCAGCAGCCAATTTACTAGCGGAGGGGGGGAGACCCAGTACTTC. The chain couples TRBV3-1 to TRBJ2-5, with 8 positions matching TRBD2. J gave up 5 bases and V 2 bases, and 10 bases lay outside the gene matches. Germline V gives CDR1 LGHDT, CDR2 YNNKEL (reference sequence). The CDR3 consists of 16 residues.